The next 30 T cell receptor delta chains were all read from a single sample in a study of DNA immune sequencing with unique molecular identifiers. A 32-plex genomic DNA assay used primers for all 8 TRDV and 4 TRDJ genes. A 12-nucleotide UMI was added during 3 barcoding PCR cycles before adapter PCR. TCRdb re-called the multiplex PCR reads via CATT. The sample lists 2,300 or so delta-chain clones, 13% to 15% occurring once. The specimen was gamma-delta T cells from PBMCs. The receptor source for this set is a human donor in good health.

J gene TRDJ1 was identified, but the V gene was not called; the table's D call of TRDD3 was not tested on the DNA. The length of the CDR3 is 17 residues. The CDR3 region is CALGASTYWGIHDKLIF. The CDR3, as DNA: TGTGCTCTTGGGGCCTCTACGTACTGGGGGATACACGATAAACTCATCTTT.

This clone was counted only a few times. The chain couples TRAV29/DV5 to TRDJ1, with D unresolved. The J gene, missing from TCRdb, was assigned here through DNA to germline matching. Germline assignment: CDR1 NSMFDY and CDR2 ISSIKDK. Trimming removed 0 bases from V and 4 bases from J, with 43 bases in between. There are 24 residues in the CDR3. The CDR3: CAASVGIGPNLLPPIVSNFDKLIF. In nucleotides, the CDR3 is TGTGCAGCAAGCGTCGGAATCGGACCGAATTTGCTCCCCCCGATTGTCTCAAACTTCGATAAACTCATCTTT.

Comment on this clone: A read error is possible here, since a much larger clone lies one base away. The V gene is TRDV2, the J gene TRDJ1; 8 nucleotides align to TRDD3. The CDR3 consists of 16 residues. Losses at the gene ends were 4 bases for V and 3 bases for J; bases not matched to a gene: 12. Per the germline V gene, CDR1 is GEAIGNYY and CDR2 is EKD. Here the CDR3 reads CACEPLGERRADKLIF. In DNA form, the CDR3 reads TGTGCCTGTGAGCCTCTGGGGGAGCGTAGGGCCGATAAACTCATCTTT.

This clone was picked up one time. A far bigger clonotype differs at one base, so this is likely a read error. V gene TRDV1 combines with J gene TRDJ1; D is possibly TRDD3 (5 bases). Because TCRdb records no J gene, it was assigned here through a match of the DNA to germline. CDR1 and CDR2 (germline): TSWWSYY, QGS. The CDR3 contains 12 residues. The CDR3 sequence: CARRGVTDKLIF. The CDR3 nucleotides are TGCGCTCGGCGGGGGGTAACCGATAAACTCATCTTT.

This clone was seen a few times. A far more abundant clone sits one base away, making this likely a read error. The chain uses TRDV3 and TRDJ1; perhaps TRDD2 as D (5 bases). Germline assignment: CDR1 TVYSNPD and CDR2 GDNSRS (reference sequence). Trimming shortened V by 3 bases and J by 0 bases, and 23 bases separated the two germline ends. The CDR3 length is 17 residues. The CDR3 region is CALIFAFLTRYTDKLIF. DNA of the CDR3: TGTGCCTTAATTTTTGCCTTCTTGACGCGGTACACCGATAAACTCATCTTT.

This clone was observed a few times. A far larger clone is one base from this, pointing to a likely read error. Other DNA sequences in this specimen translate into the identical CDR3. J is TRDJ3 and V is TRDV2; 8 bases fit TRDD3. The CDR3 runs to 18 residues. Germline V gene sequence: CDR1 GEAIGNYY, CDR2 EKD. The CDR3 region has the DNA TGTGCCTGTGACCCAATACTTGGGGGATCCCGGGATACCCGACAGATGTTTTTC. As protein: CACDPILGGSRDTRQMFF.

The chain has TRDV1 and TRDJ1, with 12 bases that match TRDD3. Here the J gene was assigned by germline matching of the DNA, as TCRdb has none. The CDR3 is 19 residues long. The germline V gene has CDR1 TSWWSYY and CDR2 QGS. V lost 3 bases and J lost 0; bases outside the gene matches: 11. CDR3 coding DNA: TGTGCTCTTGGGGAGATACTGGGGGATACCCCTCCGTACACCGATAAACTCATCTTT. It yields the protein CALGEILGDTPPYTDKLIF.

Points on this clone: This likely stems from a read error, as it lies one base from a far larger clone. The V gene is TRDV2, the J gene TRDJ1; 7 nucleotides align to TRDD3. The CDR3 spans 18 residues. V lost 4 bases, J lost 0 bases, and 16 bases stayed unmatched. Germline CDR1 and CDR2: GEAIGNYY and EKD. The CDR3 is CACERLMGYSSYTDKLIF. DNA for the CDR3: TGTGCCTGTGAAAGGCTGATGGGATACTCCTCGTACACCGATAAACTCATCTTT.

Points on this clone: Possible read error: a much larger clone is one base away. Other nucleotide sequences in the sample specify the same CDR3. The chain has TRDV2 and TRDJ3; 9 nucleotides agree with TRDD3. CDR1 and CDR2 (germline): GEAIGNYY, EKD. The CDR3 loop spans 22 amino acids. CDR3 bases: TGTGCCTGTGACGCGCTGGGGGATTTAAAGACGCAACCTTCCTGGGACACCCGACAGATGTTTTTT. Amino acid sequence: CACDALGDLKTQPSWDTRQMFF.

With respect to this clone: A single base is all that separates this from a far larger clone, so a read error is likely. The rearrangement links TRDV1 to TRDJ1, with 10 bases fitting TRDD3. Here the J gene was assigned by germline matching of the DNA, as TCRdb has none. The CDR3 loop spans 22 amino acids. The germline V gene encodes CDR1 TSWWSYY and CDR2 QGS. The CDR3: CALGEIMGRLVWGIFSTDQLIF. The DNA for the CDR3 is TGTGCTCTTGGGGAAATTATGGGTCGGCTCGTCTGGGGGATATTCAGCACCGATCAACTCATCTTT.

This clone counts as large. The same CDR3 also results from other DNA sequences found in this sample. The V gene is TRDV2, the J gene TRDJ3, with 12 bases fitting TRDD3. J lost 0 bases, V lost 3 bases, and 8 bases had no gene match. Germline CDR1 and CDR2: GEAIGNYY and EKD. The CDR3 has 20 amino acids. Here the CDR3 reads CACDPVLGDTPSWDTRQMFF. CDR3 coding DNA: TGTGCCTGTGACCCCGTACTGGGGGATACTCCCTCCTGGGACACCCGACAGATGTTTTTC.

This clone is deemed medium-sized. CDR3 region: CACDTLLGIRSSWDTRQMFF. For the CDR3, the DNA is TGTGCCTGTGACACCCTACTGGGGATACGGAGCTCCTGGGACACCCGACAGATGTTTTTC. This chain joins TRDV2 and TRDJ3; 9 bases are shared with TRDD3. Per germline, CDR1 GEAIGNYY and CDR2 EKD. The CDR3 is 20 amino acids. V shed 0 bases and J 0 bases; nucleotides not matched to a gene: 8.

As regards this clone: One base away lies a much larger clone, so this may be a sequencing read error. The same CDR3 also results from other DNA sequences found in this sample. The chain employs TRDV2 and TRDJ3; 13 bases line up with TRDD3. The germline V gene encodes CDR1 GEAIGNYY and CDR2 EKD. This CDR3 has 22 residues. The CDR3: CACDDPTGGYAYGSWDTRQMFF. In DNA form, the CDR3 reads TGTGCCTGTGACGACCCAACTGGGGGATACGCCTATGGCTCCTGGGACACCCGACAGATGTTCTTC.

By share, this clone ranks as medium-sized. The V and J genes are TRDV2 and TRDJ1; TRDD3 matches at 11 bases. Germline-derived CDR1 and CDR2 are GEAIGNYY and EKD. The V and J ends lost 0 bases and 3 bases, in that order; junction bases with no gene match: 8. CDR3 length equals 17 residues. The CDR3 DNA sequence: TGTGCCTGTGACACCGGGGGACTGGGGGATATCGCCGATAAACTCATCTTT. Encoded protein: CACDTGGLGDIADKLIF.

Relative to its sample, this clone is medium-sized. The rearrangement links TRDV2 to TRDJ1; no reliable D call. V shed 0 bases and J shed 0 bases, with 10 bases lying between them. The CDR3 length is 15 residues. The germline V gene encodes CDR1 GEAIGNYY and CDR2 EKD. CDR3 region: CACDTLGPYTDKLIF. The CDR3 bases are TGTGCCTGTGACACCTTAGGCCCCTACACCGATAAACTCATCTTT.

This clone is large (0.1 to 1%). The CDR3 bases are TGTGCCTGTGACACCGTGGGGACCAGAGGGGATAAACTCATCTTT. It is translated as CACDTVGTRGDKLIF. The gene calls are TRDV2 and TRDJ1; possible D gene TRDD3, 5 bases. Germline V CDR1 and CDR2: GEAIGNYY, EKD. V lost 0 bases and J 5 bases, leaving 15 bases between the germline ends. The CDR3 consists of 15 residues.

This clone was counted a few times. A far larger clone is only one base removed, so a read error is likely. Other DNA sequences from this sample encode an identical CDR3 as well. CDR3 amino acids: CACDNVLGDTRDTDKLIF. The CDR3 nucleotides read TGTGCCTGTGACAACGTACTGGGGGATACGAGGGACACCGATAAACTAATCTTT. The chain uses TRDV2 and TRDJ1; TRDD3 agrees at 13 bases. The CDR3 has 18 residues. CDR1 GEAIGNYY and CDR2 EKD come from the germline V gene.

Of note for this clone: This DNA translates differently at residue 10 from the TCRdb protein, which is that of a much larger clone; a read error is likely, and the protein shown is the DNA's own translation. This sequence joins TRDV2 and TRDJ1, with D unclear. Trimming shortened V by 0 bases and J by 4 bases, and 26 bases separated the two germline ends. This CDR3 is built from 19 residues. Germline assignment: CDR1 GEAIGNYY and CDR2 EKD. CDR3 loop: CACDTVIGTVGPPDDKLIF. In nucleotides, the CDR3 is TGTGCCTGTGACACCGTTATAGGCACTGTGGGCCCCCCAGACGATAAACTCATCTTT.

Concerning this clone: The protein held in TCRdb is that of a much larger clone and does not match this DNA's translation at residue 5, likely because of a read error; the protein shown is translated from the DNA. The chain carries TRDV2 and TRDJ1, with 12 bases lining up with TRDD3. This CDR3 region has 19 residues. The trim removed 3 bases at V and 0 bases at J, leaving 13 bases unmatched. Germline V gives CDR1 GEAIGNYY, CDR2 EKD. In DNA, the CDR3 is TGTGCCTGTGACGGGATCTCGACTGGGGGATACCCGTACACCGATAAACTCATCTTT. This codes for CACDGISTGGYPYTDKLIF.

This clone is labeled large. The chain combines TRDV2 with TRDJ1; D is undetermined. The germline V and J ends were trimmed by 3 bases and 0 bases, with 13 bases remaining between them. CDR1 GEAIGNYY and CDR2 EKD come from the germline V gene. This CDR3 is 15 amino acids long. The CDR3 nucleotides are TGTGCCTGTGACCATATCAAGCCGGACACCGATAAACTCATCTTT. Its protein is CACDHIKPDTDKLIF.

Details on this clone: This is likely an artifact of a read error, given a far larger clone one base away. The same CDR3 can be traced to other DNA sequences in this sample. The V gene is uncalled and the J gene is TRDJ1; the tabulated D call, TRDD3, remains unverified against the DNA. This CDR3 has 23 residues. CDR3 nucleotides: TGTGCCTGTGACACCGTAACTGGGGGATCCATGTACCGTACCGGGGGCAGTGGGGGTAAACTCATCTTC. Residues: CACDTVTGGSMYRTGGSGGKLIF.

The V and J genes are TRDV1 and TRDJ1; a possible D gene is TRDD3 (6 bases). CDR1 and CDR2 (germline): TSWWSYY, QGS. The germline V and J ends were trimmed by 0 bases and 0 bases, with 11 bases remaining between them. This CDR3 is 16 amino acids long. The CDR3 protein is CALGELRWGYTDKLIF. CDR3 coding DNA: TGTGCTCTTGGGGAACTACGTTGGGGATACACCGATAAACTCATCTTT.

In this sample, this clone is medium-sized. This chain uses TRDV1 with TRDJ1; 13 nucleotides match TRDD3. TCRdb gives no J gene; it was assigned here by matching the DNA to germline. Germline V gene lookup returns CDR1 TSWWSYY and CDR2 QGS. V shed 8 bases, J shed 3 bases, and the junction held 42 bases outside the gene matches. This CDR3 has 27 residues. In nucleotides, the CDR3 is TGTGCTCTTATACCCATATTATCACCACCAAAATTCCTACTACCGACTATACTGGGGGATACGGCCGATAAACTCATCTTT. It yields the protein CALIPILSPPKFLLPTILGDTADKLIF.

The genes are TRDV2 and TRDJ1, with a possible D match to TRDD3 (6 bases). Trimming stripped 0 bases from V and 0 bases from J, with 10 bases between. The germline gives CDR1 GEAIGNYY, CDR2 EKD. The CDR3 is 15 amino acids. CDR3 in amino acids: CACDTWGSYTDKLIF. The CDR3 DNA reads TGTGCCTGTGACACCTGGGGGTCCTACACCGATAAACTCATCTTT.

This clone is judged large. In the same sample, other DNA sequences code for this CDR3. The V call is TRDV2, the J call TRDJ1, with TRDD3 matching 9 bases. CDR1 is GEAIGNYY, CDR2 EKD, per germline. The CDR3 extends over 19 amino acids. V was pared by 3 bases and J by 1 base, with 17 bases of the junction left unmatched. Here the CDR3 reads CACDPVLLGIRGSTDKLIF. As DNA, the CDR3 is TGTGCCTGTGACCCAGTCCTTCTGGGGATACGCGGGAGCACCGATAAACTCATCTTT.

With regard to this clone: It is likely a read error: a sequence one base away is far more abundant. This sequence joins TRDV1 and TRDJ1; 11 bases are a match to TRDD3. The J gene was not available in TCRdb and was assigned here by matching the DNA to germline segments. Germline V gene data show CDR1 as TSWWSYY and CDR2 as QGS. V lost 1 base, J lost 0 bases, and 31 bases stayed unmatched. CDR3 size: 26 residues. The CDR3 DNA sequence: TGTGCTCTTGGGGAACCCCTCCCTCTTCCCACGACTTTATACTGGGGGATAAGAACCGACACCGATAAACTCATCTTT. Protein product: CALGEPLPLPTTLYWGIRTDTDKLIF.

With regard to this clone: This is likely an artifact of a read error, given a far larger clone one base away. The chain links TRDV2 to TRDJ1; 11 bases align to TRDD3. The CDR3 totals 20 residues. V lost 3 bases, J lost 3 bases, and 20 bases stayed unmatched. Germline assignment: CDR1 GEAIGNYY and CDR2 EKD. CDR3 region: CACDPLPTGGGYGASDKLIF. In DNA form, the CDR3 reads TGTGCCTGTGACCCGCTTCCTACTGGTGGGGGATACGGTGCGTCCGATAAACTCATCTTT.

Turning to this clone: A read error likely explains this, since a far larger clone differs by one base. V and J are TRDV2 and TRDJ1; D remains unclear. The ends were cut back, 0 bases at V and 3 bases at J, with 10 bases in the middle. The CDR3 totals 14 residues. Germline CDR1 reads GEAIGNYY; CDR2 reads EKD. The DNA for the CDR3 is TGTGCCTGTGACACCATCGGTACAGCCGATAAACTCATCTTT. Protein product: CACDTIGTADKLIF.

In its sample, this clone is large. The J gene is TRDJ3, the V gene TRDV2; 10 nucleotides line up with TRDD3. The length of the CDR3 is 17 residues. Germline CDR1 reads GEAIGNYY; CDR2 reads EKD. Unmatched junction bases numbered 5, after V lost 2 bases and J lost 5 bases. CDR3 in DNA: TGTGCCTGTGACAAGCTGGGGGATAGAGGGGACACCCGACAGATGTTTTTC. As protein: CACDKLGDRGDTRQMFF.

Notes on this clone: A far larger clone is one base from this, pointing to a likely read error. The genes are TRDV2 and TRDJ2, with 12 bases aligning to TRDD3. The V gene end was trimmed by 3 bases and the J gene end by 2 bases; junction bases not matched to a gene: 9. CDR1 is GEAIGNYY and CDR2 is EKD in the germline V gene. The CDR3 is 18 amino acids. For the CDR3, the DNA is TGTGCCTGTGACCCCAAACTGGGGGATACCCAATTGACAGCACAACTCTTCTTT. It translates to CACDPKLGDTQLTAQLFF.